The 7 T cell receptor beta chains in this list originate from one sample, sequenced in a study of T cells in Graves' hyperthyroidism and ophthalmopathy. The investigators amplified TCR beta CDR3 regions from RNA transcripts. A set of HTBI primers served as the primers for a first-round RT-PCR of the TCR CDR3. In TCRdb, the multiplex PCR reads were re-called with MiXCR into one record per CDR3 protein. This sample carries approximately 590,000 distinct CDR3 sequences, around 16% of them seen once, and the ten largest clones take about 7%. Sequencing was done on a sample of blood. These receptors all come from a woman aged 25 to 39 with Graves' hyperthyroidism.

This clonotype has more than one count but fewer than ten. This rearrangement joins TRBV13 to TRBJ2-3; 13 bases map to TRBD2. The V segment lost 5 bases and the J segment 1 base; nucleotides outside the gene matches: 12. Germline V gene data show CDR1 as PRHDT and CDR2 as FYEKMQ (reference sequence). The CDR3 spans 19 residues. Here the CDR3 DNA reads TGTGCCAGCAGCGGGACTAGCGGGACGCTAGCAAAGGGCACAGATACGCAGTATTTT. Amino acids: CASSGTSGTLAKGTDTQYF. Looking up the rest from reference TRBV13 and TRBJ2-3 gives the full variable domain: AAGVIQSPRHLIKEKRETATLKCYPIPRHDTVYWYQQGPGQDPQFLISFYEKMQSDKGSIPDRFSAQQFSDYHSELNMSSLELGDSALYFCASSGTSGTLAKGTDTQYFGPGTRLTVL.

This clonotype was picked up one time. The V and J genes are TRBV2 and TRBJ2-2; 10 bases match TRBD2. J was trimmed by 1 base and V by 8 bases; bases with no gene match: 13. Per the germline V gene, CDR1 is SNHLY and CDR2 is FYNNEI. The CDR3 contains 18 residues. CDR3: CASFTTELAGRNTGELFF. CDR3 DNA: TGTGCCAGCTTTACGACGGAACTAGCGGGGCGGAACACCGGGGAGCTGTTTTTT.

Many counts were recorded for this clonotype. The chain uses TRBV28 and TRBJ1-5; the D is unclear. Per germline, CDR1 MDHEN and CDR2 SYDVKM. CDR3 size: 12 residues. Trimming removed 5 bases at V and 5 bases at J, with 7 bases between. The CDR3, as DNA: TGTGCCAGCAGTCTCCCGTATCAGCCCCAGCATTTT. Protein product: CASSLPYQPQHF. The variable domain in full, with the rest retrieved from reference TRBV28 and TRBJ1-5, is DVKVTQSSRYLVKRTGEKVFLECVQDMDHENMFWYRQDPGLGLRLIYFSYDVKMKEKGDIPEGYSVSREKKERFSLILESASTNQTSMYLCASSLPYQPQHFGDGTRLSIL.

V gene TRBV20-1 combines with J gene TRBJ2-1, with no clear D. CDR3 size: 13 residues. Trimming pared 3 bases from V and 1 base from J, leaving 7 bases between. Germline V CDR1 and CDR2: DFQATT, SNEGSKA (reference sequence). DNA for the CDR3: TGCAGTGCTAGTCGTTATTCCTACAATGAGCAGTTCTTC. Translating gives CSASRYSYNEQFF.

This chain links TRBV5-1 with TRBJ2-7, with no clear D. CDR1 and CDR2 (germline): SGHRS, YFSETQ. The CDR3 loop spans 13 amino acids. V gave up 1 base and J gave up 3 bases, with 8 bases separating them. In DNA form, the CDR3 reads TGCGCCAGCAGCTTGCAACCCGGCTACGAGCAGTACTTC. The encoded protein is CASSLQPGYEQYF.

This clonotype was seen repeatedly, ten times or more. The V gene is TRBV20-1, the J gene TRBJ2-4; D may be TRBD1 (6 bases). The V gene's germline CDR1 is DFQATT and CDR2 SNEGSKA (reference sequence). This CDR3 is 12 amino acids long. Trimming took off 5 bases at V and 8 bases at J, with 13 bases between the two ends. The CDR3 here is CSAPQQGDIQYF. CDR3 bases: TGCAGTGCTCCGCAACAGGGCGACATTCAGTACTTC.

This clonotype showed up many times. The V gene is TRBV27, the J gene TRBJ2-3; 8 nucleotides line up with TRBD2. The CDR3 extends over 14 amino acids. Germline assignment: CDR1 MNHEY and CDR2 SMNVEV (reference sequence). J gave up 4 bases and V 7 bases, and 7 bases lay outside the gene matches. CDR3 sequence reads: CASIRAGGSDTQYF. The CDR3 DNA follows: TGTGCCAGCATCCGCGCGGGAGGATCAGATACGCAGTATTTT.